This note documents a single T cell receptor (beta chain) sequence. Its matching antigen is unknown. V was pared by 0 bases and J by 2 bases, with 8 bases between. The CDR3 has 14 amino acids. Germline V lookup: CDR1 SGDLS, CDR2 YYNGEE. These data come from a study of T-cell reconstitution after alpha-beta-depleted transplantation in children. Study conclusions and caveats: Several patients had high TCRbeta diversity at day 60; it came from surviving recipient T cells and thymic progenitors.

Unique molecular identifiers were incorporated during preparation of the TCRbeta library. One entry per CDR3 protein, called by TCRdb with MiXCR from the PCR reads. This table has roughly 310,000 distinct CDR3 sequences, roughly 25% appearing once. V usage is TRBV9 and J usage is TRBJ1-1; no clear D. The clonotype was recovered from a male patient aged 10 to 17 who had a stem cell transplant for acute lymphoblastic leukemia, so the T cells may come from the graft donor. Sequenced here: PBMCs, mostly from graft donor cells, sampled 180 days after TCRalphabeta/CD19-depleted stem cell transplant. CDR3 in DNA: TGTGCCAGCAGCGTAGGGGTTCTCAACACTGAAGCTTTCTTT. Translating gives CASSVGVLNTEAFF.